Each of the 2 T cell receptor beta chains below was sequenced from the same sample in a study of blood T cells in healthy people across ages. It was with a sample-barcoded 5' primer and a J-beta primer mix that a second PCR of about 6 to 11 cycles was run. TCRdb called the 5' RACE reads again in MiXCR, with one record for every CDR3 protein. The data show about 650,000 distinct CDR3 sequences, with around 32% seen just once and 15% held by the top ten. The sample was blood. These receptors all stem from a woman of 80 years or more in good health.

The V gene is TRBV18, the J gene TRBJ1-4; 7 bases are shared with TRBD1. After removal of 2 bases from V and 0 bases from J, the junction contained 6 bases not matched to a gene. Per germline, CDR1 KGHSH and CDR2 LQKENI. The CDR3 has 17 residues. CDR3 amino acids: CASSPGDSLTTNEKLFF. CDR3 nucleotide sequence: TGTGCCAGCTCACCAGGGGACAGCCTCACAACTAATGAAAAACTGTTTTTT.

The CDR3 coding sequence is TGTGCCTGGACCGGGCGGGGTTTTGATCCTGGCTACACCTTC. Residues: CAWTGRGFDPGYTF. V gene TRBV30 combines with J gene TRBJ1-2, with D unclear. From germline, CDR1 is GTSNPN and CDR2 SVGIG (reference sequence). V lost 4 bases, J lost 7 bases, and 19 bases lay in between. This CDR3 contains 14 residues.